This T cell receptor (beta chain) stems from a study of somatic mutations in cytotoxic T cells in rheumatoid arthritis. At the level of the study: It was right after diagnosis, before any treatment, that patient blood (just over 29 ml EDTA) was drawn. General study points: Clonality measured in CD8+ T cells did not differ significantly between rheumatoid arthritis patients and age-matched healthy controls.

This clone occurred a few times. Its antigen is not known. Assay: immunoSEQ multiplex PCR; the TCRdb copy retains only in-frame clones and omits some. The table shows around 12,000 clones, with around 80% occurring only once. This CDR3 has 14 residues. Germline values: CDR1 MNHEY, CDR2 SMNVEV (reference sequence). The trim removed 6 bases at V and 1 base at J, leaving 5 bases unmatched. The chain has TRBV27 and TRBJ1-1, with 7 bases lining up with TRBD1. Sequenced sample: CD8+ T cells sorted from blood. The source is an adult with rheumatoid arthritis. This chain's CDR3 is CASSVWTGNTEAFF. The CDR3 DNA is TGTGCCAGCAGCGTTTGGACAGGGAACACTGAAGCTTTCTTT.